Each of the 10 T cell receptor delta chains below was sequenced from the same sample in a study of delta chains in infants with herpesvirus infections. PBMC RNA was reverse transcribed using gamma-chain- and delta-chain-specific primers. TCRdb re-identified clones in the RT-PCR reads via CATT. The repertoire holds fewer than 2,000 delta-chain clones, with roughly 27% as singletons. Material: peripheral blood, obtained at time point 3 of longitudinal follow-up. Source of these receptors: a human donor who was a Ugandan infant, either HIV-exposed or HIV-unexposed (not recorded which).

This clone was detected a few times. This sequence joins TRDV2 and TRDJ3, with no clear D. CDR3 length equals 18 residues. Germline CDR1 GEAIGNYY, CDR2 EKD. V dropped 0 bases and J dropped 0 bases, with 11 bases sitting between them. CDR3 DNA sequence: TGTGCCTGTGACACCGTACTGCCCAGCTCCTGGGACACCCGACAGATGTTTTTC. This sequence encodes CACDTVLPSSWDTRQMFF.

To note about this clone: One base away lies a much larger clone, so this may be a sequencing read error. The identical CDR3 is also encoded by other nucleotide sequences in the sample. V usage is TRDV2 and J usage is TRDJ3; perhaps TRDD3 as D (6 bases). This CDR3 is built from 18 residues. Per the germline V gene, CDR1 is GEAIGNYY and CDR2 is EKD. CDR3 coding DNA: TGTGCCTGTGACACCGCGGGATATAGCTCCTGGGACACCCGACAGATGTTTTTT. Protein product: CACDTAGYSSWDTRQMFF.

This clone was seen a few times. The chain joins TRDV2 to TRDJ2; 7 positions match TRDD3. The CDR3 has 20 residues. J lost 0 bases, V lost 0 bases, and 15 bases had no gene match. Per the germline V gene, CDR1 is GEAIGNYY and CDR2 is EKD. The CDR3: CACDTGGRWGTEALTAQLFF. CDR3 bases: TGTGCCTGTGACACCGGAGGGCGGTGGGGGACCGAAGCTTTGACAGCACAACTCTTCTTT.

The chain combines TRDV1 with TRDJ1, with TRDD3 as a possible D gene (6 bases). The CDR3 runs to 16 residues. Germline values: CDR1 TSWWSYY, CDR2 QGS. V lost 9 bases and J lost 0, with 20 bases in between. The CDR3 bases are TGTGCTCTGGCCCTGGGGCTCCCGGCGGACACCGATAAACTCATCTTT. The encoded protein is CALALGLPADTDKLIF.

This clone came up a few times. The chain couples TRDV1 to TRDJ1; D may correspond to TRDD2 or TRDD3 (8 bases each). Trimming pared 3 bases from V and 0 bases from J, leaving 23 bases between. This CDR3 has 19 residues. Per germline, CDR1 TSWWSYY and CDR2 QGS. The CDR3 bases are TGTGCTCTTGGGGAGGCTTCCTACTGGGGGGTTAAGTACACCGATAAACTCATCTTT. Its protein is CALGEASYWGVKYTDKLIF.

This clone is classed as large. At the DNA level, this CDR3 is encoded by other sequences in the same sample as well. The J gene is TRDJ1, the V gene TRDV1; 10 bases line up with TRDD3. The ends lost 4 bases at V and 0 bases at J; junction bases unmatched: 20. CDR1 is TSWWSYY and CDR2 is QGS in the germline V gene. This CDR3 has 21 residues. CDR3 residues: CALGGPNNSWGIRPYTDKLIF. In nucleotides, the CDR3 is TGTGCTCTTGGGGGCCCTAATAATTCCTGGGGGATAAGGCCTTACACCGATAAACTCATCTTT.

In regard to this clone: A much larger clone lies one base from this, so it may be a read error. V gene TRDV2 combines with J gene TRDJ2; 11 nucleotides line up with TRDD3. V lost 3 bases to trimming and J lost 6 bases; unmatched junction nucleotides: 5. The CDR3 consists of 15 residues. Germline CDR1 reads GEAIGNYY; CDR2 reads EKD. The CDR3: CACDVLGDRSAQLFF. The CDR3, as DNA: TGTGCCTGTGACGTACTGGGGGATAGGTCAGCACAACTCTTCTTT.

For this clone: Because the CDR3's place on the DNA is in doubt, the DNA is left out and the CDR3 is given as listed by TCRdb. This sequence joins TRDV1 and TRDJ1; TRDD3, the D gene given by the table, was not confirmed from the DNA. CDR1 and CDR2 (germline): TSWWSYY, QGS. The CDR3 sequence runs 23 residues, both termini included. The CDR3: CALGNPLGGPWGYVLLYTDKLIF.

This clone rates as large. V gene TRDV3 combines with J gene TRDJ1; 12 bases agree with TRDD3. The CDR3 has 23 residues. The ends lost 3 bases at V and 0 bases at J; junction bases unmatched: 29. Germline CDR1 reads TVYSNPD; CDR2 reads GDNSRS (reference sequence). CDR3 nucleotide sequence: TGTGCCTTACTGGTGTTCCTCCACAACGGTACTGGGGGATACACGAAGTACACCGATAAACTCATCTTT. The encoded protein is CALLVFLHNGTGGYTKYTDKLIF.

With regard to this clone: This sample includes further DNA sequences coding for the same CDR3. The V and J genes are TRDV3 and TRDJ1; D gene unclear. This CDR3 comprises 11 residues. V was cut by 5 bases and J by 8 bases, with 15 bases left in between. Per germline, CDR1 TVYSNPD and CDR2 GDNSRS (reference sequence). CDR3 amino acids: CAKTKMRKLIF. The CDR3 DNA follows: TGTGCCAAAACCAAAATGCGGAAACTCATCTTT.